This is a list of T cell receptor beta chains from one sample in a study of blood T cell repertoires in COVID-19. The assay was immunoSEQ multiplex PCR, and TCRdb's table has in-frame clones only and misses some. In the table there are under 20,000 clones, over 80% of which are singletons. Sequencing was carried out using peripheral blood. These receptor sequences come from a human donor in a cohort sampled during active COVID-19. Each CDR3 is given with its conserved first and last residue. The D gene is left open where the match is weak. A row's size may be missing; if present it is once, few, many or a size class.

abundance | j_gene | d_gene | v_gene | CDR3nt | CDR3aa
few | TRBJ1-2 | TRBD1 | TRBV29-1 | TGCAGCGTAACAGGGGCCATGGACTATGGCTACACCTTC | CSVTGAMDYGYTF
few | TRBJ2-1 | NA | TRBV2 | TGTGCCAGCACCGCGTTGGAGCAGTTCTTC | CASTALEQFF
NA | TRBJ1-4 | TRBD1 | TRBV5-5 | TGTGCCAGCAGCTGGGGGACAGGGAGTAGTGAAAAACTGTTTTTT | CASSWGTGSSEKLFF
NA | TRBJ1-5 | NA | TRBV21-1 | TGTGCCAGCACCCAAAGGTCAGGGGATAGCAATCAGCCCCAGCATTTT | CASTQRSGDSNQPQHF
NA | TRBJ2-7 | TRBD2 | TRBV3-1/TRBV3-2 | TGTGCCAGCAGCCAGGGACTAGGGCGCCCCTACGAGCAGTACTTC | CASSQGLGRPYEQYF
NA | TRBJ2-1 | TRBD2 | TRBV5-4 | TGTGCCAGCAGCGGGAAGATTGGGACTAGCGGGAGCAATGAGCAGTTCTTC | CASSGKIGTSGSNEQFF
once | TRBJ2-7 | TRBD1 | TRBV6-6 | TGTGCCAGCAGTTTTCAGGGGGACTACGAGCAGTACTTC | CASSFQGDYEQYF
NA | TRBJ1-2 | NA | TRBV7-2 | TGTGCCAGCAGCTTTAGACAGGTTCCCGTCTATGGCTACACCTTC | CASSFRQVPVYGYTF
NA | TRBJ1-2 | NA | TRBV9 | TGTGCCAGCAGCGTAGGCGGGATTGGTATGGATGGCTACACCTTC | CASSVGGIGMDGYTF
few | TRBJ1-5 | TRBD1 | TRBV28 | TGTGCCAGCAGTGCCGGACAGGGGGTTAAGCCCCAGCATTTT | CASSAGQGVKPQHF
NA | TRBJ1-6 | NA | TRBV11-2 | TGTGCCAGCAGCTTAGTTTCGCGAACAGTCTCTTCGGCACCCCTCCACTTT | CASSLVSRTVSSAPLHF
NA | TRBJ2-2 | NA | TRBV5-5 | TGTGCCAGCATACAGGTATCCGGATACACCGGGGAGCTGTTTTTT | CASIQVSGYTGELFF
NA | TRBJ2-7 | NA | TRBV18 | TGTGCCAGCTCACCATCGGAGACAGGTACCTACGAGCAGTACTTC | CASSPSETGTYEQYF
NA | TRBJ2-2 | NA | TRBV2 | TGTGCCAGCACACCGGACAAGCAGTCTGGCACCGGGGAGCTGTTTTTT | CASTPDKQSGTGELFF
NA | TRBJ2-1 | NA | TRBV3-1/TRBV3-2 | TGTGCCAGCAGCCCGCTAGGATCCTACAATGAGCAGTTCTTC | CASSPLGSYNEQFF
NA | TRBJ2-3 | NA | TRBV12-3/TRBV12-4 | TGTGCCAGCAGGCAACAGGGTTCAGATACGCAGTATTTT | CASRQQGSDTQYF
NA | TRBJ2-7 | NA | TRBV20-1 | TGCAGTGCACAACTAGGCTACGAGCAGTACTTC | CSAQLGYEQYF